The 9 T cell receptor beta chains below come from one sample, sequenced in a study of cytomegalovirus exposure and HLA in healthy donors. This PCR relied on a set of 60 Vbeta primers and 13 Jbeta primers. Sequencing was performed with immunoSEQ multiplex PCR; in TCRdb, only in-frame clones are kept and a portion is missing. The table shows approximately 120,000 clones, with about 81% occurring only once. Material: PBMCs. These receptors were obtained from a woman between 45 and 65 years old in good health and CMV-seropositive.

This chain joins TRBV18 and TRBJ1-2; 9 bases map to TRBD1. The germline CDR1 and CDR2 sequences are KGHSH and LQKENI. The CDR3 spans 15 residues. Unmatched junction bases numbered 13, after V lost 6 bases and J lost 8 bases. As DNA, the CDR3 is TGTGCCAGCTCGCCCCGGGACAGGGACCCGAAGGGCTACACCTTC. This sequence encodes CASSPRDRDPKGYTF. The whole variable domain, filled in from reference TRBV18 and TRBJ1-2, reads NAGVMQNPRHLVRRRGQEARLRCSPMKGHSHVYWYRQLPEEGLKFMVYLQKENIIDESGMPKERFSAEFPKEGPSILRIQQVVRGDSAAYFCASSPRDRDPKGYTFGSGTRLTVV.

In its sample, this clone was seen a few times. The chain is built from TRBV7-2 and TRBJ2-5; possibly TRBD2 for D (6 bases). Trimming took off 5 bases at V and 2 bases at J, with 12 bases between the two ends. In germline, CDR1 is SGHTA, CDR2 FQGNSA. The CDR3 sequence is 14 residues long. CDR3: CASSPPGEQETQYF. The CDR3 bases are TGTGCCAGCAGCCCTCCGGGAGAACAAGAGACCCAGTACTTC.

The J gene is TRBJ1-1, the V gene TRBV5-1, with D hard to call. CDR1 SGHRS and CDR2 YFSETQ come from the germline V gene. V was pared by 0 bases and J by 7 bases, with 10 bases between. The CDR3 is 13 residues long. DNA of the CDR3: TGCGCCAGCAGCTTGGTGCCGGAGAGTGAAGCTTTCTTT. It is translated as CASSLVPESEAFF.

V gene TRBV7-8 combines with J gene TRBJ1-2; perhaps TRBD1 as D (6 bases). This CDR3 is built from 13 residues. Trimming left V 5 bases short and J 7 bases short, with 14 bases between. Germline CDR1 is SGHVS and CDR2 is FQNEAQ. The CDR3 loop is CASSHPGQPGYTF. CDR3 DNA: TGTGCCAGCAGCCACCCCGGACAGCCTGGCTACACCTTC.

J is TRBJ1-2 and V is TRBV5-1, with TRBD1 as a possible D gene (5 bases). V dropped 5 bases and J dropped 6 bases, with 17 bases sitting between them. Germline-derived CDR1 and CDR2 are SGHRS and YFSETQ. The CDR3 extends over 14 amino acids. This CDR3 is CASRIVPGKDGYTF. CDR3 DNA: TGCGCCAGCAGGATCGTGCCAGGGAAGGATGGCTACACCTTC. The full variable domain, its missing parts supplied by reference TRBV5-1 and TRBJ1-2, is KAGVTQTPRYLIKTRGQQVTLSCSPISGHRSVSWYQQTPGQGLQFLFEYFSETQRNKGNFPGRFSGRQFSNSRSEMNVSTLELGDSALYLCASRIVPGKDGYTFGSGTRLTVV.

With respect to this clone: One junction end disagrees with the germline gene, perhaps due to a read error. The chain links TRBV20-1 to TRBJ1-2; 8 bases are a match to TRBD1. Germline values: CDR1 DFQATT, CDR2 SNEGSKA (reference sequence). The CDR3 is 11 residues long. The CDR3 loop reads CSARGASDRVF. DNA of the CDR3: TGCAGTGCTAGAGGAGCCTCGGACAGGGTCTTC.

The rearrangement uses TRBV18 and TRBJ2-3, with D possibly matching TRBD1 (5 bases). Trimming removed 0 bases from V and 5 bases from J, with 15 bases in between. Germline V gene lookup returns CDR1 KGHSH and CDR2 LQKENI. The length of the CDR3 is 16 residues. CDR3 sequence (DNA): TGTGCCAGCTCACCACCTAGGCAGGGCCATATAGATACGCAGTATTTT. Its protein product is CASSPPRQGHIDTQYF.

This clone appeared once. V and J are TRBV6-1 and TRBJ2-5, with D possibly matching TRBD1 (5 bases). This CDR3 contains 13 residues. V dropped 8 bases and J dropped 5 bases, with 15 bases sitting between them. Germline V gene data show CDR1 as MNHNS and CDR2 as SASEGT. The CDR3 nucleotides read TGTGCCAGCTACAGGACGCACGGGGAGACCCAGTACTTC. Encoded protein: CASYRTHGETQYF.

The CDR3 spells CASSTDLGNEQFF. The CDR3 bases are TGTGCCAGCAGCACCGACTTGGGCAATGAGCAGTTCTTC. The chain has TRBV7-3 and TRBJ2-1; D unclear. Germline CDR1 reads SGHTA; CDR2 reads FQGTGA. There are 13 residues in the CDR3. V lost 5 bases to trimming and J lost 6 bases, with 11 bases between them. Variable domain in full (rest from reference TRBV7-3 and TRBJ2-1): GAGVSQTPSNKVTEKGKYVELRCDPISGHTALYWYRQSLGQGPEFLIYFQGTGAADDSGLPNDRFFAVRPEGSVSTLKIQRTERGDSAVYLCASSTDLGNEQFFGPGTRLTVL.